These T cell receptor beta chains were read from a single sample in a study of blood T cell repertoires in COVID-19. Repertoires were generated with immunoSEQ multiplex PCR, while TCRdb's copy carries only in-frame clones and drops some. The table includes over 100,000 clones, around 88% detected once. Sequenced input: peripheral blood. The origin of the receptors is a man aged 60-69 years with COVID-19, enrolled during active disease. Each CDR3 is given with its conserved first and last residue.

j_call | v_call | cdr3_aa
TRBJ1-1 | TRBV16 | CASSQDSKTEAFF
TRBJ1-1 | TRBV6-6 | CASSFQGGTEAFF
TRBJ1-5 | TRBV27 | CASSPNREQGQPQHF
TRBJ1-6 | TRBV11-2 | CASSTTGGAYSPLHF
TRBJ2-1 | TRBV19 | CATIDRGRGNEQFF
TRBJ1-2 | TRBV30 | CAWSEEGAYYGYTF
TRBJ1-4 | TRBV19 | CASKGTGNEKLFF
TRBJ2-6 | TRBV5-1 | CASSLQGAGANVLTF
TRBJ2-3 | TRBV30 | CAWRYPLSSTDTQYF
TRBJ2-1 | TRBV6-1 | CASSVKTGGEIRRNEQFF
TRBJ1-3 | TRBV4-1 | CASSQDEVSNTIYF
TRBJ2-5 | TRBV5-1 | CASSGGTGGYQETQYF
TRBJ2-5 | TRBV28 | CASSSPGTALQVGTQYF
TRBJ1-5 | TRBV7-2 | CASSLQANQPQHF
TRBJ2-5 | TRBV29-1 | CSSGFGETQYF
TRBJ1-1 | TRBV29-1 | CSVVALGGQGFLNTEAFF
TRBJ1-5 | TRBV27 | CASKPGTGGDQPQHF
TRBJ2-1 | TRBV5-1 | CASSLGLRDRNNEQFF
TRBJ1-2 | TRBV14 | CASSQLGQGMDYGYTF
TRBJ1-6 | TRBV5-1 | CASSRSGEDSPLHF
TRBJ1-1 | TRBV2 | CASSDRGGEAFF
TRBJ1-3 | TRBV15 | CATSPQDGGRNTIYF
TRBJ2-5 | TRBV19 | CASSKGGGGKTQYF
TRBJ2-3 | TRBV10-3 | CAIVDAGGTDTQYF
TRBJ1-4 | TRBV20-1 | CSASIQGSANEKLFF
TRBJ1-2 | TRBV29-1 | CSVWTGSDAGYTF
TRBJ1-1 | TRBV6-5 | CASSLLRGEAFF
TRBJ2-5 | TRBV5-6 | CASSSTGRETQYF
TRBJ2-3 | TRBV28 | CASSLRTGPTDTQYF
TRBJ2-7 | TRBV6-5 | CASSYGARGGIYEQYF
TRBJ2-5 | TRBV10-3 | CAISGKDREETQYF
TRBJ2-2 | TRBV7-6 | CASSLGTGGPTGELFF
TRBJ1-2 | TRBV3-1/TRBV3-2 | CASSQDRFWGQDGYTF
TRBJ2-5 | TRBV7-8 | CASSLARLAGGRRQETQYF
TRBJ1-5 | TRBV7-2 | CASSHPPSQNQPQHF
TRBJ2-7 | TRBV7-9 | CASSLGAGGHEQYF
TRBJ1-2 | TRBV10-3 | CAIKGAQGATDYGYTF
TRBJ2-2 | TRBV5-1 | CASSLNRDRAPNTGELFF
TRBJ1-4 | TRBV5-6 | CASSSPGQGNEKLFF
TRBJ1-4 | TRBV12-5 | CASLRQGVSKKLFF
TRBJ1-2 | TRBV6-6 | CASSQSLGRLGNYGYTF
TRBJ2-3 | TRBV7-9 | CASSLLPVSDLDTQYF
TRBJ1-3 | TRBV10-3 | CAIKTDRGSGNTIYF
TRBJ2-7 | TRBV5-4 | CASSLGVPGQFSYEQYF
TRBJ1-1 | TRBV2 | CASTARGITEAFF
TRBJ2-5 | TRBV5-4 | CASSLGGPNQETQYF
TRBJ1-6 | TRBV6-5 | CASSYRQGNSPLHF
TRBJ1-2 | TRBV24-1 | CATSDQGQVFGYTF
TRBJ1-3 | TRBV7-6 | CASSLTRTGGSGNTIYF
TRBJ1-4 | TRBV18 | CASSPRQVGEKLFF
TRBJ1-5 | TRBV25-1 | CASSVGGGTNQPQHF
TRBJ2-3 | TRBV27 | CASSLTGVSTDTQYF
TRBJ1-2 | TRBV6-1 | CASSEALQGASGYTF
TRBJ1-4 | TRBV10-3 | CAISEYRKNEKLFF
TRBJ2-1 | TRBV7-8 | CASSVRQGLYNEQFF
TRBJ1-2 | TRBV30 | CAWSVPGTGNLWVYGYTF
TRBJ2-7 | TRBV27 | CASSTTRGRDYEQYF
TRBJ1-2 | TRBV7-2 | CASSLRHGPGIYGYTF
TRBJ2-5 | TRBV30 | CAWSQGLRETQYF